Sequencing of this T cell receptor (beta chain) was carried out in a study of shared clonotypes between healthy human individuals. Study-level information: The study enrolled a couple of women and three men aged 18 to 49. Three plates were used per donor for CD4 naive, three for CD4 memory, two for CD8 naive and one for CD8 memory. General study findings and limits: Naive subsets, compared against memory subsets, generally had larger estimated richness values. Generation of non-shared clonotypes was less probable than generation of clonotypes shared by all four donors.

In the naive CD8 group, cells lacked CD45RO and were positively selected for CCR7, so terminally differentiated effector memory CD45RA+ cells were left out. On this clone: Its antigen remains unknown.

TCRdb's copy holds only in-frame clones and misses some; the assay was immunoSEQ multiplex PCR. The table has 2 million or so clones, 85% to 95% seen once. This CDR3 is built from 20 residues. The germline V gene has CDR1 SGHAT and CDR2 FQNNGV. V lost 0 bases to trimming and J lost 3 bases, with 24 bases between them. The chain employs TRBV11-2 and TRBJ1-3; D is possibly TRBD1 (6 bases). The sequenced sample was naive CD8+ T cells sorted from blood. The sequence derives from a man aged 18 to 35 in good health. This CDR3 reads CASSLESSAGAPFFGNTIYF. The CDR3 nucleotides are TGTGCCAGCAGCTTAGAAAGTTCGGCAGGGGCCCCTTTTTTTGGAAACACCATATATTTT.